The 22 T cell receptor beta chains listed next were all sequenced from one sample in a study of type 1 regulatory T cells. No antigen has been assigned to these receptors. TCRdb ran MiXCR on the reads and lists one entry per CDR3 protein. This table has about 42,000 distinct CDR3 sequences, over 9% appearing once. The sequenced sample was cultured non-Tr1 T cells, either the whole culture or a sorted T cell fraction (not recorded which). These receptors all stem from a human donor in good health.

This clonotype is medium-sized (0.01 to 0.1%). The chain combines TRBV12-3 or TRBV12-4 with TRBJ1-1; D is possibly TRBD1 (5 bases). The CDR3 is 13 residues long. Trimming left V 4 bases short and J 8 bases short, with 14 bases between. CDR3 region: CASSWGGYGEAFF. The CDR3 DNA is TGTGCCAGCAGTTGGGGGGGATATGGGGAAGCTTTCTTT.

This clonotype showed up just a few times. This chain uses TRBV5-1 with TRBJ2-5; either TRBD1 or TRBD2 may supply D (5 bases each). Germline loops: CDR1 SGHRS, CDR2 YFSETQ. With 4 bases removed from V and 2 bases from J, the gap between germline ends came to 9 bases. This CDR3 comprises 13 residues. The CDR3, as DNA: TGCGCCAGCAGCATGGGGGATCAAGAGACCCAGTACTTC. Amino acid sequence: CASSMGDQETQYF.

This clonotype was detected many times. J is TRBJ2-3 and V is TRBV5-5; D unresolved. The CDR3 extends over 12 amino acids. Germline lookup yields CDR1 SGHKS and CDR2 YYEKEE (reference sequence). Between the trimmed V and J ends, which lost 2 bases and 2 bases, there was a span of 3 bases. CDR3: CASSFYTDTQYF. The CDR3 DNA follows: TGTGCCAGCAGCTTCTACACAGATACGCAGTATTTT.

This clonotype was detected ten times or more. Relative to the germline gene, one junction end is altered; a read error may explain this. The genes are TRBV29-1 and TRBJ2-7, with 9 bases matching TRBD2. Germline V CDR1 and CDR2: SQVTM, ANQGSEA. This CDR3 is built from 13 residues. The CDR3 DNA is TGCAGCGTCGAAGTAGGACTAGCGAACGAGCAGTACTTC. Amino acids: CSVEVGLANEQYF.

The CDR3, as DNA: TGCAGTGCTACTCGACAGGGAACAGATACGCAGTATTTT. It encodes CSATRQGTDTQYF. This chain uses TRBV20-1 with TRBJ2-3, with 7 bases lining up with TRBD1. The trim removed 4 bases at V and 3 bases at J, leaving 4 bases unmatched. The V gene's germline CDR1 is DFQATT and CDR2 SNEGSKA (reference sequence). The CDR3 sequence is 13 residues long.

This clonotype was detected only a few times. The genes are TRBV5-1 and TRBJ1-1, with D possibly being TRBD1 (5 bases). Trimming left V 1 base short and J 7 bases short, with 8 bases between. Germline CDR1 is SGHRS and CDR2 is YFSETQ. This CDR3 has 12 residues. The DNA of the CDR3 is TGCGCCAGCAGCTTGAGGGGCAGTGAAGCTTTCTTT. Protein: CASSLRGSEAFF.

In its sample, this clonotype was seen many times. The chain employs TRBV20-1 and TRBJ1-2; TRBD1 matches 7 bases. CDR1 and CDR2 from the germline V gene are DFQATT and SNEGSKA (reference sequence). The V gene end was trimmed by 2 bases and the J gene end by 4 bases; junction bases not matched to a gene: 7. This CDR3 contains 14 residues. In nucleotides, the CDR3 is TGCAGTGCTAGATTGGACAGGCGGACCTATGGCTACACCTTC. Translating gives CSARLDRRTYGYTF.

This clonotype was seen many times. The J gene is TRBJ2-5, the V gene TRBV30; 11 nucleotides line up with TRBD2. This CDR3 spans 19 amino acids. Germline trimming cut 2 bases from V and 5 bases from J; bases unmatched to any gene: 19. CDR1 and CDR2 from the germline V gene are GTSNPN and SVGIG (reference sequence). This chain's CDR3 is CAWSPPSGRRSMRWETQYF. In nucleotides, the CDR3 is TGTGCCTGGAGTCCACCTAGCGGGAGGAGGAGCATGAGGTGGGAGACCCAGTACTTC.

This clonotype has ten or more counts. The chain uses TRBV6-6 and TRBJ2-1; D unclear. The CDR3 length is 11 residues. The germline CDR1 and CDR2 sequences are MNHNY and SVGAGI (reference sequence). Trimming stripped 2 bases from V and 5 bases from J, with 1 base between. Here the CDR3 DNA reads TGTGCCAGCAGTTACAACAATGAGCAGTTCTTC. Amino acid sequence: CASSYNNEQFF.

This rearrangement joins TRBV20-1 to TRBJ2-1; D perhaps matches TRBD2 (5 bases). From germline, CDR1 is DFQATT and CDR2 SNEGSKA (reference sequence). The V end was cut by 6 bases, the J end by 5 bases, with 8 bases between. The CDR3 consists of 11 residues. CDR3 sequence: CSAGDHNEQFF. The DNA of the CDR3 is TGCAGTGCCGGGGATCACAATGAGCAGTTCTTC.

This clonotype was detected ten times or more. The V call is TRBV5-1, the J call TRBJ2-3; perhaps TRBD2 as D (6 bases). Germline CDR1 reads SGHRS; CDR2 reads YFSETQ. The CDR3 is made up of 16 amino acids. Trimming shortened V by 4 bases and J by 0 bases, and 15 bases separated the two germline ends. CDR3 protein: CASSRMSSGSTDTQYF. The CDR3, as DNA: TGCGCCAGCAGCCGGATGTCCAGCGGGAGCACAGATACGCAGTATTTT. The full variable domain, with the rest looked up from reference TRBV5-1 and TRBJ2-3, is KAGVTQTPRYLIKTRGQQVTLSCSPISGHRSVSWYQQTPGQGLQFLFEYFSETQRNKGNFPGRFSGRQFSNSRSEMNVSTLELGDSALYLCASSRMSSGSTDTQYFGPGTRLTVL.

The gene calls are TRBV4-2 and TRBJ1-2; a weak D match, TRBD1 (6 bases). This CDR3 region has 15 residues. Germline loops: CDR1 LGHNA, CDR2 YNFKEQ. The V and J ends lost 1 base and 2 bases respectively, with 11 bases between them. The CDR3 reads CASSQVHGQNYGYTF. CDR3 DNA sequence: TGTGCCAGCAGCCAAGTTCACGGACAGAACTATGGCTACACCTTC.

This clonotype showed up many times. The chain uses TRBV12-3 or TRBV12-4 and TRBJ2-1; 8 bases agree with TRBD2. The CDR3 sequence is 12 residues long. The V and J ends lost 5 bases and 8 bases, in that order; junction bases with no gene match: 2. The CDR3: CASSREGYEQFF. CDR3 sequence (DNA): TGTGCCAGCAGTCGGGAGGGGTATGAGCAGTTCTTC.

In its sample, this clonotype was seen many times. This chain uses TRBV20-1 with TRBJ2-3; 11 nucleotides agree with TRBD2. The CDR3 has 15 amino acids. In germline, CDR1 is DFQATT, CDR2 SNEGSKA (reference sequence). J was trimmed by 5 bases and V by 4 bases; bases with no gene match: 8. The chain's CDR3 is CSAMIAGGGQDTQYF. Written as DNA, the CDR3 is TGCAGTGCTATGATAGCGGGAGGGGGCCAAGATACGCAGTATTTT.

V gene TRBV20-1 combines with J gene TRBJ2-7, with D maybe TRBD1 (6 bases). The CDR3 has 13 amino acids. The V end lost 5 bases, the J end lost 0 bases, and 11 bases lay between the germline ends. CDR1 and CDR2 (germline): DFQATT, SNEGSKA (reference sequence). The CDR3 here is CSARTGSSYEQYF. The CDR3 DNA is TGCAGTGCTCGTACAGGGAGCTCCTACGAGCAGTACTTC.

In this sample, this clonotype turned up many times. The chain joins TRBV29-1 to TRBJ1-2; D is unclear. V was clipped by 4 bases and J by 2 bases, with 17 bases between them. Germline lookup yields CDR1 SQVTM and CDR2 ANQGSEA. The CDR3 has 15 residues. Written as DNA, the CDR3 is TGCAGCGTTGGGTCGTTACGGATCGGCAACTATGGCTACACCTTC. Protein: CSVGSLRIGNYGYTF.

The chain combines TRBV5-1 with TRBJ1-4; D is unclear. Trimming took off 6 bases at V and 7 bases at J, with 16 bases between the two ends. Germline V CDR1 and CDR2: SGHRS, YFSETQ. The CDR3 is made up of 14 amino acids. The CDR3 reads CASKLTADLEKLFF. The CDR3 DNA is TGCGCCAGCAAGCTTACCGCCGACCTTGAAAAACTGTTTTTT.

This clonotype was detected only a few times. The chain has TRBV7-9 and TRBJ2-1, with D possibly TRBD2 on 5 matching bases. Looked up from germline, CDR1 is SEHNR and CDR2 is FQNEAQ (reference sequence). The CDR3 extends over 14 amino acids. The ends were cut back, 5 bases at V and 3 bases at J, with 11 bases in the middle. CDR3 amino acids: CASSRTWDYNEQFF. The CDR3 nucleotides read TGTGCCAGCAGCCGGACTTGGGACTACAATGAGCAGTTCTTC. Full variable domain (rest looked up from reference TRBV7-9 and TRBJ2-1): DTGVSQNPRHKITKRGQNVTFRCDPISEHNRLYWYRQTLGQGPEFLTYFQNEAQLEKSRLLSDRFSAERPKGSFSTLEIQRTEQGDSAMYLCASSRTWDYNEQFFGPGTRLTVL.

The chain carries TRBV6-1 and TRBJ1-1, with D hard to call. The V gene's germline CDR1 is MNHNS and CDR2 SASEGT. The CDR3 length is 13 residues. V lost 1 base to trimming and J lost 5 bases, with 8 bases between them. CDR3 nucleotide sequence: TGTGCCAGCAGTGAAGTAAGGGTGACTGAAGCTTTCTTT. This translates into CASSEVRVTEAFF.

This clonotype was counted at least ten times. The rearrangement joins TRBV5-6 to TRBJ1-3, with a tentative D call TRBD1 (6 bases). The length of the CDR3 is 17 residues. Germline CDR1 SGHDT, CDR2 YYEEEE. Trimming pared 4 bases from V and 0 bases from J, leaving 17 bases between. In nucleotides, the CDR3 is TGTGCCAGCAGCGACCCTCCGGGACATTTCTCTGGAAACACCATATATTTT. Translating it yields CASSDPPGHFSGNTIYF.

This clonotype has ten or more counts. The CDR3 loop is CAPSAGGTYNEQFF. The CDR3 DNA follows: TGTGCCCCATCGGCGGGGGGTACCTACAATGAGCAGTTCTTC. This chain links TRBV5-4 with TRBJ2-1, with 8 nucleotides matching TRBD2. The CDR3 consists of 14 residues. Looked up from germline, CDR1 is SGHNT and CDR2 is YYREEE (reference sequence). The trim removed 10 bases at V and 2 bases at J, leaving 8 bases unmatched. The complete variable domain, with remaining parts taken from reference TRBV5-4 and TRBJ2-1, reads ETGVTQSPTHLIKTRGQQVTLRCSSQSGHNTVSWYQQALGQGPQFIFQYYREEENGRGNFPPRFSGLQFPNYSSELNVNALELDDSALYLCAPSAGGTYNEQFFGPGTRLTVL.

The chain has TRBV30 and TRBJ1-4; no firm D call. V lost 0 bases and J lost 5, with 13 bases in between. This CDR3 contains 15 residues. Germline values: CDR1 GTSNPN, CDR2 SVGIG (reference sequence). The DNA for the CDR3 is TGTGCCTGGAGTGTCGATAGCCGACTAAATGAAAAACTGTTTTTT. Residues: CAWSVDSRLNEKLFF.